The 16 T cell receptor beta chains below come from one sample, sequenced in a study of early T cells in non-severe SARS-CoV-2 infection (dated by TCRdb to about 2021). The library was built by means of 5' RACE. Sequenced on a NextSeq 500. TCRdb reworked the public reads: Q25 trimming with fastp, MiXCR clone assembly, productive beta chains retained. Identical CDR3 protein sequences are pooled into one entry, listed with their most common genes and DNA. For this sample the table gives some 67,000 distinct CDR3 sequences, of which 9% to 10% were detected only once. Of the sample, roughly 16% is held by the ten largest clones. Sequences were derived from whole blood, sampled at baseline. The receptors were sampled from an adult who was a healthcare worker with PCR-confirmed SARS-CoV-2 infection or an uninfected control (not recorded which).

This clonotype came up many times. The chain uses TRBV28 and TRBJ2-1, with 8 bases identical to TRBD2. Germline values: CDR1 MDHEN, CDR2 SYDVKM. The ends lost 2 bases at V and 7 bases at J; junction bases unmatched: 10. The CDR3 length is 16 residues. CDR3 sequence: CASSLLSGRFRNEQFF. The CDR3 DNA sequence: TGTGCCAGCAGTTTACTCAGCGGGAGATTTCGGAATGAGCAGTTCTTC.

This clonotype was seen at least ten times. The chain has TRBV7-3 and TRBJ2-3; 9 positions agree with TRBD2. Germline values: CDR1 SGHTA, CDR2 FQGTGA. CDR3 length: 15 residues. The V gene end was trimmed by 6 bases and the J gene end by 0 bases; junction bases not matched to a gene: 4. For the CDR3, the DNA is TGTGCCAGCAGTCCAGCGGGAGGCAGCACAGATACGCAGTATTTT. As protein: CASSPAGGSTDTQYF. Full variable domain (missing parts from reference TRBV7-3 and TRBJ2-3): GAGVSQTPSNKVTEKGKYVELRCDPISGHTALYWYRQSLGQGPEFLIYFQGTGAADDSGLPNDRFFAVRPEGSVSTLKIQRTERGDSAVYLCASSPAGGSTDTQYFGPGTRLTVL.

In DNA, the CDR3 is TGTGCCAGCAGCGACGACGGACAGGGAGCCTACGAGCAGTACTTC. Translating gives CASSDDGQGAYEQYF. The V call is TRBV7-9, the J call TRBJ2-7, with 8 bases that match TRBD1. J was trimmed by 2 bases and V by 5 bases; bases with no gene match: 8. This CDR3 is built from 15 residues. Germline lookup yields CDR1 SEHNR and CDR2 FQNEAQ (reference sequence).

This clonotype showed up many times. The J gene is TRBJ2-5, the V gene TRBV5-1; weak D call: TRBD1 (5 bases). Trimming pared 5 bases from V and 1 base from J, leaving 15 bases between. The V gene's germline CDR1 is SGHRS and CDR2 YFSETQ. This CDR3 spans 15 amino acids. Here the CDR3 reads CASRLQGRVQETQYF. The CDR3 DNA sequence: TGCGCCAGCAGGCTGCAGGGTAGGGTCCAAGAGACCCAGTACTTC. The full variable domain, with the rest looked up from reference TRBV5-1 and TRBJ2-5, is KAGVTQTPRYLIKTRGQQVTLSCSPISGHRSVSWYQQTPGQGLQFLFEYFSETQRNKGNFPGRFSGRQFSNSRSEMNVSTLELGDSALYLCASRLQGRVQETQYFGPGTRLLVL.

The V and J genes are TRBV19 and TRBJ1-3; unclear D gene. This CDR3 spans 16 amino acids. The germline V and J ends were trimmed by 6 bases and 0 bases, with 15 bases remaining between them. Germline V CDR1 and CDR2: LNHDA, SQIVND (reference sequence). CDR3 coding DNA: TGTGCCAGTAGACCCAGCGACGGAACCTCTGGAAACACCATATATTTT. Translated: CASRPSDGTSGNTIYF.

With regard to this clonotype: Possible read error: a much larger clone is one base away. This chain links TRBV7-7 with TRBJ2-5, with a tentative D call TRBD1 (5 bases). CDR3 length equals 13 residues. Germline V CDR1 and CDR2: SSHAT, FNYEAQ (reference sequence). Here the CDR3 DNA reads TGTGATAGCAGCTCATCATCAGGGGAGACCCAGTACTTC. Translated: CDSSSSSGETQYF.

This clonotype was detected a few times. This chain connects TRBV4-3 to TRBJ2-2; 9 positions match TRBD1. Germline V gene lookup returns CDR1 LGHNA and CDR2 YSLEER. The CDR3 length is 16 residues. V was clipped by 3 bases and J by 3 bases; unmatched bases: 5. CDR3 bases: TGCGCCAGCAGCCAGAGGGACAGGGCTTACACCGGGGAGCTGTTTTTT. It encodes CASSQRDRAYTGELFF.

Only a few counts were recorded for this clonotype. The J gene is TRBJ2-3, the V gene TRBV29-1, with 12 nucleotides matching TRBD2. Per germline, CDR1 SQVTM and CDR2 ANQGSEA. This CDR3 spans 15 amino acids. J lost 0 bases, V lost 5 bases, and 3 bases had no gene match. CDR3 sequence (DNA): TGCAGCGTTCTTGGGACTAGCGGGAGCACAGATACGCAGTATTTT. This encodes CSVLGTSGSTDTQYF.

This clonotype has just a few counts. J is TRBJ2-5 and V is TRBV6-5; a possible D gene is TRBD2 (6 bases). This CDR3 has 13 amino acids. The V end lost 7 bases, the J end lost 9 bases, and 18 bases lay between the germline ends. CDR1 is MNHEY, CDR2 SVGAGI, per germline. In DNA, the CDR3 is TGTGCCAGCATAGGTGTGCGGGACGGGGCCCAGTACTTC. Protein: CASIGVRDGAQYF.

The chain has TRBV2 and TRBJ2-3; no reliable D call. V was trimmed by 6 bases and J by 4 bases, leaving 11 bases between them. CDR3 length equals 13 residues. Germline-derived CDR1 and CDR2 are SNHLY and FYNNEI. CDR3 sequence reads: CASSRRPADTQYF. The DNA for the CDR3 is TGTGCCAGCAGCCGCCGACCGGCAGATACGCAGTATTTT.

The chain couples TRBV28 to TRBJ2-1; 11 nucleotides agree with TRBD2. Per the germline V gene, CDR1 is MDHEN and CDR2 is SYDVKM. The CDR3 totals 17 residues. Trimming at V came to 1 base and at J to 3 bases, leaving 5 bases not matched to a gene. The CDR3: CASSLYTSGSGYNEQFF. CDR3 DNA sequence: TGTGCCAGCAGTTTATACACTAGCGGGAGTGGCTACAATGAGCAGTTCTTC.

Comment on this clonotype: A read error may be the cause here, since a much bigger clone is one base away. The rearrangement uses TRBV20-1 and TRBJ2-4; 7 nucleotides agree with TRBD2. With V trimmed by 3 bases and J by 3 bases, 14 bases remained unmatched. The CDR3 is 17 residues long. Germline V lookup: CDR1 DFQATT, CDR2 SNEGSKA (reference sequence). The chain's CDR3 is CSARSYGSGTDKNIQYF. The CDR3 DNA sequence: TGCAGTGCTAGGAGTTACGGGAGCGGGACTGACAAAAACATTCAGTACTTC.

This clonotype was observed at least ten times. This chain connects TRBV28 to TRBJ2-6; no reliable D call. Trimming stripped 5 bases from V and 4 bases from J, with 12 bases between. This CDR3 has 15 amino acids. Germline V gene sequence: CDR1 MDHEN, CDR2 SYDVKM. The CDR3 bases are TGTGCCAGCAGTCTACCTACGAGGGGGGCCAACGTCCTGACTTTC. It specifies CASSLPTRGANVLTF.

There are many counts of this clonotype. The chain's CDR3 is CASSSGPGHQGAGELFF. In DNA form, the CDR3 reads TGTGCCAGCAGCTCCGGGCCGGGACACCAAGGCGCCGGGGAGCTGTTTTTT. This chain connects TRBV7-3 to TRBJ2-2; TRBD1 is a possible D gene (6 bases). Germline V gene data show CDR1 as SGHTA and CDR2 as FQGTGA. The CDR3 extends over 17 amino acids. V was trimmed by 4 bases and J by 6 bases, leaving 21 bases between them. Using reference TRBV7-3 and TRBJ2-2 for the parts outside the CDR3, the full variable domain is GAGVSQTPSNKVTEKGKYVELRCDPISGHTALYWYRQSLGQGPEFLIYFQGTGAADDSGLPNDRFFAVRPEGSVSTLKIQRTERGDSAVYLCASSSGPGHQGAGELFFGEGSRLTVL.

This clonotype came up many times. The chain links TRBV7-2 to TRBJ1-2; D perhaps matches TRBD1 (6 bases). Trimming took off 5 bases at V and 7 bases at J, with 17 bases between the two ends. The CDR3 runs 14 residues. Germline V CDR1 and CDR2: SGHTA, FQGNSA. CDR3 sequence (DNA): TGTGCCAGCAGCCGGGGTGGCAGGGGTGGTGGCTACACCTTC. Translating it yields CASSRGGRGGGYTF.

This clonotype came up many times. The chain combines TRBV5-8 with TRBJ2-5, with D perhaps TRBD1 (5 bases). Germline values: CDR1 SGHTS, CDR2 YDEGEE. The length of the CDR3 is 15 residues. The V and J ends lost 4 bases and 1 base respectively, with 14 bases between them. The CDR3 DNA follows: TGTGCCAGCAGCGATCTTCAGGGTCCCCAAGAGACCCAGTACTTC. Its translation is CASSDLQGPQETQYF.